These 16 T cell receptor beta chains share one sample of origin, sequenced in a study of post-analysis software for immune sequencing data. The antigens for these receptors are not known. Findings of the study overall: The five TRBV segments detected at higher frequency in patients than in controls included TRBV5-6, TRBV5-1 and TRBV20-1.

Unique molecular identifiers featured in each of the TCR beta cDNA libraries. TCRdb recomputed calls from the PCR reads with MiXCR, one row per CDR3 protein. The sample shows under 200,000 distinct CDR3 sequences, approximately 30% of them seen only once. The sequencing input was blood. These TCRs come from a girl aged 2-17 years with multiple sclerosis.

This clonotype was counted a few times. The chain employs TRBV28 and TRBJ2-1; unclear D gene. The germline CDR1 and CDR2 sequences are MDHEN and SYDVKM. The CDR3 runs to 14 residues. V lost 8 bases and J 4 bases, leaving 15 bases between the germline ends. This chain's CDR3 is CASRPQLQYNEQFF. CDR3 in DNA: TGTGCCAGCCGGCCCCAGCTACAATACAATGAGCAGTTCTTC.

This clonotype was recorded a few times. The rearrangement joins TRBV5-1 to TRBJ1-2, with D perhaps TRBD1 (6 bases). This CDR3 region has 14 residues. Trimming shortened V by 0 bases and J by 2 bases, and 8 bases separated the two germline ends. Germline V gives CDR1 SGHRS, CDR2 YFSETQ. The CDR3 sequence is CASSLGQVNYGYTF. The CDR3 nucleotides are TGCGCCAGCAGCTTGGGACAGGTGAACTATGGCTACACCTTC.

This clonotype was recorded only once. Just one base apart from a much larger clone, this may be a read error. This rearrangement joins TRBV20-1 to TRBJ2-3; no firm D call. The CDR3 has 13 amino acids. V lost 3 bases and J 2 bases, leaving 9 bases between the germline ends. CDR1 and CDR2 (germline): DFQATT, SNEGSKA (reference sequence). The CDR3 region is CSARDLNTDTQYF. CDR3 sequence (DNA): TGCAGTGCTAGGGACCTTAACACAGATACGCAGTATTTT.

A few counts support this clonotype. CDR3 sequence reads: CSARTPMDYNEQFF. The CDR3 DNA reads as TGCAGTGCTAGAACCCCGATGGATTACAATGAGCAGTTCTTC. J is TRBJ2-1 and V is TRBV20-1; D remains unclear. The V gene's germline CDR1 is DFQATT and CDR2 SNEGSKA (reference sequence). This CDR3 is built from 14 residues. Trimming stripped 2 bases from V and 4 bases from J, with 12 bases between.

This clonotype is a singleton in its sample. The CDR3 nucleotides read TGTGCCAGCAGCTTCGAGAGACAGACTCGAAGCGCTACCTACGAGCAGTACTTC. Encoded protein: CASSFERQTRSATYEQYF. J is TRBJ2-7 and V is TRBV13; tentative D call: TRBD1 (5 bases). The CDR3 sequence is 18 residues long. V was shortened by 3 bases and J by 2 bases, with 23 bases between the two germline ends. CDR1 PRHDT and CDR2 FYEKMQ come from the germline V gene (reference sequence).

Worth noting for this clonotype: This clone may be a read error of a much larger clone one base away. This chain uses TRBV9 with TRBJ2-1, with a tentative D call TRBD1 (6 bases). V was trimmed by 0 bases and J by 10 bases, leaving 17 bases between them. The CDR3 extends over 15 amino acids. Looked up from germline, CDR1 is SGDLS and CDR2 is YYNGEE. The DNA of the CDR3 is TGTGCCAGCAGCGTAGCGACAGGAGTATACTACGAGCAGTTCTTC. It yields the protein CASSVATGVYYEQFF.

This clonotype showed up just a few times. This chain uses TRBV5-1 with TRBJ2-4, with a possible D match to TRBD1 (5 bases). The CDR3 is made up of 15 amino acids. Germline CDR1 SGHRS, CDR2 YFSETQ. Trimming removed 4 bases from V and 0 bases from J, with 11 bases in between. The CDR3, as DNA: TGCGCCAGCAGCGACGGACACGAAGCCAAAAACATTCAGTACTTC. Translating it yields CASSDGHEAKNIQYF.

This sequence joins TRBV5-5 and TRBJ1-2, with unresolved D. Trimming took off 4 bases at V and 8 bases at J, with 15 bases between the two ends. In germline, CDR1 is SGHKS, CDR2 YYEKEE (reference sequence). This CDR3 has 13 residues. CDR3 DNA sequence: TGTGCCAGCAGCGCTGACGGGTGCGACGGCTACACCTTC. Encoded protein: CASSADGCDGYTF. Full variable domain (rest looked up from reference TRBV5-5 and TRBJ1-2): DAGVTQSPTHLIKTRGQQVTLRCSPISGHKSVSWYQQVLGQGPQFIFQYYEKEERGRGNFPDRFSARQFPNYSSELNVNALLLGDSALYLCASSADGCDGYTFGSGTRLTVV.

The rearrangement joins TRBV27 to TRBJ1-5, with D possibly matching TRBD1 (6 bases). Trimming cost V 7 bases and J 4 bases, with 17 bases left between them. In germline, CDR1 is MNHEY, CDR2 SMNVEV (reference sequence). This CDR3 is built from 15 residues. The CDR3 nucleotides read TGTGCCAGCAAGCCGGCTGGGCAGGGGAATCAGCCCCAGCATTTT. It codes for CASKPAGQGNQPQHF.

For the CDR3, the DNA is TGTGCCAGCAGCAGTACTAGCGGGAGAGGAACGCAGTATTTT. Amino acid sequence: CASSSTSGRGTQYF. J is TRBJ2-3 and V is TRBV3-1, with 11 positions matching TRBD2. Losses at the gene ends were 5 bases for V and 9 bases for J; bases not matched to a gene: 7. The CDR3 contains 14 residues. Germline values: CDR1 LGHDT, CDR2 YNNKEL (reference sequence).

This clonotype has at least ten counts. The chain carries TRBV7-2 and TRBJ2-3; 12 bases map to TRBD2. Germline V gene data show CDR1 as SGHTA and CDR2 as FQGNSA. This CDR3 spans 15 amino acids. Trimming removed 2 bases from V and 4 bases from J; junction bases left unmatched: 1. CDR3 sequence reads: CASSLSSGRADTQYF. In DNA, the CDR3 is TGTGCCAGCAGCTTATCTAGCGGGAGGGCAGATACGCAGTATTTT.

This clonotype has ten or more counts. The rearrangement joins TRBV20-1 to TRBJ2-1, with a weak D call TRBD2 (5 bases). Germline CDR1 is DFQATT and CDR2 is SNEGSKA (reference sequence). V gave up 0 bases and J gave up 4 bases, with 10 bases separating them. CDR3 size: 14 residues. Here the CDR3 DNA reads TGCAGTGCTAGAGATATTCAGCGGTACAATGAGCAGTTCTTC. It translates to CSARDIQRYNEQFF.

Turning to this clonotype: The junction departs from germline at one end; a sequencing error may be responsible. V is TRBV10-2 and J is TRBJ2-3; TRBD2 matches 10 bases. Germline assignment: CDR1 WSHSY and CDR2 SAAADI. The CDR3 runs 14 residues. The CDR3 protein is CASNLAGVTDMQYF. The CDR3 DNA sequence: TGCGCCAGCAACCTAGCGGGGGTCACAGATATGCAGTATTTT.

The chain carries TRBV20-1 and TRBJ1-5; D is unclear. The germline CDR1 and CDR2 sequences are DFQATT and SNEGSKA (reference sequence). V was trimmed by 0 bases and J by 0 bases, leaving 12 bases between them. The CDR3 runs 16 residues. CDR3 sequence (DNA): TGCAGTGCTAGAGATATAAGCGGTAATAGCAATCAGCCCCAGCATTTT. It yields the protein CSARDISGNSNQPQHF.

Many counts were recorded for this clonotype. This chain links TRBV20-1 with TRBJ2-3; 7 bases agree with TRBD2. The CDR3 sequence is 14 residues long. Trimming removed 5 bases from V and 6 bases from J; junction bases left unmatched: 11. Germline CDR1 reads DFQATT; CDR2 reads SNEGSKA (reference sequence). In DNA form, the CDR3 reads TGCAGTGCTGAAGGGGACTACGGAAGGGATACGCAGTATTTT. Amino acids: CSAEGDYGRDTQYF.

The chain links TRBV6-5 to TRBJ1-1; TRBD1 matches at 10 bases. The V segment lost 5 bases and the J segment 2 bases; nucleotides outside the gene matches: 5. CDR3 length: 15 amino acids. From germline, CDR1 is MNHEY and CDR2 SVGAGI. DNA for the CDR3: TGTGCCAGCAGTATTCGGACAGGGGGAAACACTGAAGCTTTCTTT. Its protein is CASSIRTGGNTEAFF.